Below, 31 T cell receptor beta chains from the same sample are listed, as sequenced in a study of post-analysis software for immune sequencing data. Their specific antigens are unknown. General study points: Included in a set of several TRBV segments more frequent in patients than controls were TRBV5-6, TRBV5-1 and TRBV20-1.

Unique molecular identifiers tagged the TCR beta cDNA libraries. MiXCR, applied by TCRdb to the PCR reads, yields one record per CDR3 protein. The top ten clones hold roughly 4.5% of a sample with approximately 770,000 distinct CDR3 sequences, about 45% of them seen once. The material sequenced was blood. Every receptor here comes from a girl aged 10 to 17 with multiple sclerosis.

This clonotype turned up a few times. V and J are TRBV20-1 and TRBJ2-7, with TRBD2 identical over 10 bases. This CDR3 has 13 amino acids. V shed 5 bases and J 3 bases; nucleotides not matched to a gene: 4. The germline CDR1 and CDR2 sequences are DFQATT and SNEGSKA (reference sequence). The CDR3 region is CSAATSGNYEQYF. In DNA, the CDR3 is TGCAGTGCTGCTACTAGCGGGAACTACGAGCAGTACTTC.

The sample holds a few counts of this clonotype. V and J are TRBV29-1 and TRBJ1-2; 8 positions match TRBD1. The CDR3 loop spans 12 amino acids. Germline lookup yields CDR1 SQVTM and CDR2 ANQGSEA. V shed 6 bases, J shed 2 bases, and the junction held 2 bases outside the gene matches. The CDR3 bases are TGCAGCGTCAGGGACAGGAACTATGGCTACACCTTC. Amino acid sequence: CSVRDRNYGYTF.

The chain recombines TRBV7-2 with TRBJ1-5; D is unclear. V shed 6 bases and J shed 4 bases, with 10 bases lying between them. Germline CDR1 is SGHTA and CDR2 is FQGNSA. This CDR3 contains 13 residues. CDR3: CASSQGINQPQHF. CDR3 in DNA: TGTGCCAGCAGTCAAGGGATAAATCAGCCCCAGCATTTT.

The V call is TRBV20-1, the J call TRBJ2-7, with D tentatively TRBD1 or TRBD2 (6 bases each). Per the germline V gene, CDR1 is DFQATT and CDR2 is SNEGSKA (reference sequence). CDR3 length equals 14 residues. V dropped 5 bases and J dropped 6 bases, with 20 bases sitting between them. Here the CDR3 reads CSAGGTLPFSEQYF. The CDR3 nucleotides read TGCAGTGCTGGGGGGACACTACCTTTTTCCGAGCAGTACTTC.

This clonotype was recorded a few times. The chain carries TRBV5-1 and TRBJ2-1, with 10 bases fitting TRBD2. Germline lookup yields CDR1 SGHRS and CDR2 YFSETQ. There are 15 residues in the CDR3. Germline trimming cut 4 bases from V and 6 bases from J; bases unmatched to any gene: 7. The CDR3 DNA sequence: TGCGCCAGCAGCCCTAGCGGGAGCTTCCCCAATGAGCAGTTCTTC. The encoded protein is CASSPSGSFPNEQFF. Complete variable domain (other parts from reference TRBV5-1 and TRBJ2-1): KAGVTQTPRYLIKTRGQQVTLSCSPISGHRSVSWYQQTPGQGLQFLFEYFSETQRNKGNFPGRFSGRQFSNSRSEMNVSTLELGDSALYLCASSPSGSFPNEQFFGPGTRLTVL.

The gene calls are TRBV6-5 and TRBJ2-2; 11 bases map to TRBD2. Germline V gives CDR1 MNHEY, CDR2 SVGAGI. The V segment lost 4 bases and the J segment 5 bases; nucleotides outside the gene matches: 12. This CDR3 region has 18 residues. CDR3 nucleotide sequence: TGTGCCAGCAGTTCCTCCCGACTAGCGGGAAGGGTGACCGGGGAGCTGTTTTTT. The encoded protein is CASSSSRLAGRVTGELFF.

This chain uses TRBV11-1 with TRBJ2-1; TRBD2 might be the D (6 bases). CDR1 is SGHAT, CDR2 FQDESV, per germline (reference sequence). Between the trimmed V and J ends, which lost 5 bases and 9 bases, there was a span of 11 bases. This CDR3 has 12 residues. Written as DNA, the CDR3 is TGTGCCAGCAGCCTGGAGCGGGTTGAGCAGTTCTTC. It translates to CASSLERVEQFF.

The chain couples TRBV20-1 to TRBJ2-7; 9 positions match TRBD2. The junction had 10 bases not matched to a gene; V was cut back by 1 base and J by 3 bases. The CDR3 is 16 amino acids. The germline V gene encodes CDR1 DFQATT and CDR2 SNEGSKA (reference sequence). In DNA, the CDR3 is TGCAGTGCTAGAGCGGGGTTGGGGACTAGCATCTACGAGCAGTACTTC. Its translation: CSARAGLGTSIYEQYF.

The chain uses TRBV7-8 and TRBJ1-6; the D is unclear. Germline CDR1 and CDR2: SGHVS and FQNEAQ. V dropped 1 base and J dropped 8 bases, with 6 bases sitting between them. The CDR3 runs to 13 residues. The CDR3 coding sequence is TGTGCCAGCAGCTTAGAGTTGGATTCACCCCTCCACTTT. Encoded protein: CASSLELDSPLHF.

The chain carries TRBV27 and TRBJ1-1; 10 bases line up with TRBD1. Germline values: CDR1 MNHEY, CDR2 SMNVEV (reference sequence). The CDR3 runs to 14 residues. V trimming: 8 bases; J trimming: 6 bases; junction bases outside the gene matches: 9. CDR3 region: CASGISGTGAEAFF. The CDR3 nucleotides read TGTGCCAGCGGCATCTCCGGGACAGGGGCTGAAGCTTTCTTT.

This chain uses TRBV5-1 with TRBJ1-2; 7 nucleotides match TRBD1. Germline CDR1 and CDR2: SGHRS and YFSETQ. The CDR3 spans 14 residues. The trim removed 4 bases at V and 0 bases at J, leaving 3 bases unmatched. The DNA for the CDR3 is TGCGCCAGCAGCCCGGGACAGACTAACTATGGCTACACCTTC. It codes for CASSPGQTNYGYTF.

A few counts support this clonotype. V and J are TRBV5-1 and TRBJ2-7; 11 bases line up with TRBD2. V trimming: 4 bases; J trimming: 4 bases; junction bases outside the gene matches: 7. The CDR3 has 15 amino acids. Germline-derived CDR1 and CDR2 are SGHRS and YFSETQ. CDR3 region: CASSEGTSGLYEQYF. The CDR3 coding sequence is TGCGCCAGCAGCGAGGGGACTAGCGGCCTGTACGAGCAGTACTTC.

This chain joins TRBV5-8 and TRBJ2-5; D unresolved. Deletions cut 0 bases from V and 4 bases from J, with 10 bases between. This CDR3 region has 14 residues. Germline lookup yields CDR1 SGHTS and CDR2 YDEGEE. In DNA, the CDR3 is TGTGCCAGCAGCTTGGGTCCCCAACGAGAGACCCAGTACTTC. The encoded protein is CASSLGPQRETQYF.

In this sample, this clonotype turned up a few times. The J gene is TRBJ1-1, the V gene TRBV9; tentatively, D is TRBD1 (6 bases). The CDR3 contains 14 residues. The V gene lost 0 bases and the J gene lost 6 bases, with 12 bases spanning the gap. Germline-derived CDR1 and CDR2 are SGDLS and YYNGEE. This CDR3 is CASSVGVRGSEAFF. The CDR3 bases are TGTGCCAGCAGCGTAGGCGTCAGGGGATCTGAAGCTTTCTTT.

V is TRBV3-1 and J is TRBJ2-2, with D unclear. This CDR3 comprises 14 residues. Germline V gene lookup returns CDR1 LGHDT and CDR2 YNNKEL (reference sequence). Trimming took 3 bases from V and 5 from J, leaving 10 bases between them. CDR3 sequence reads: CASSHPPETGELFF. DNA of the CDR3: TGTGCCAGCAGCCATCCCCCGGAGACCGGGGAGCTGTTTTTT. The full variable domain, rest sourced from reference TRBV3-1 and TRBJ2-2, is DTAVSQTPKYLVTQMGNDKSIKCEQNLGHDTMYWYKQDSKKFLKIMFSYNNKELIINETVPNRFSPKSPDKAHLNLHINSLELGDSAVYFCASSHPPETGELFFGEGSRLTVL.

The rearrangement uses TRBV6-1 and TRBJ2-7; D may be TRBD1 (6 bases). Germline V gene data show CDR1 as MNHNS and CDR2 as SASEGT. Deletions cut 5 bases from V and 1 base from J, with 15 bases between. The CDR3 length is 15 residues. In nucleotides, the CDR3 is TGTGCCAGCAGTATCCTGGACAGTTTATCCTACGAGCAGTACTTC. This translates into CASSILDSLSYEQYF.

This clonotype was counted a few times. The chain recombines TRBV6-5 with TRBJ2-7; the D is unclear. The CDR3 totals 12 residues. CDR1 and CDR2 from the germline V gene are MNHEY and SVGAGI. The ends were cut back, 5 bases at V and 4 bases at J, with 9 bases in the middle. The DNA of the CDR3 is TGTGCCAGCAGTCCGACATTATACGAGCAGTACTTC. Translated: CASSPTLYEQYF.

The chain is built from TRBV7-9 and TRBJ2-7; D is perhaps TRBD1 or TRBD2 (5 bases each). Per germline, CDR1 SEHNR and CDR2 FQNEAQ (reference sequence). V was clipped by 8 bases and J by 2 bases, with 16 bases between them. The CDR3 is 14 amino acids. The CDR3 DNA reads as TGTGCCAGCGAATTTCGGGACGGGGCCTACGAGCAGTACTTC. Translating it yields CASEFRDGAYEQYF. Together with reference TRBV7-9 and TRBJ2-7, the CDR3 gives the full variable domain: DTGVSQNPRHKITKRGQNVTFRCDPISEHNRLYWYRQTLGQGPEFLTYFQNEAQLEKSRLLSDRFSAERPKGSFSTLEIQRTEQGDSAMYLCASEFRDGAYEQYFGPGTRLTVT.

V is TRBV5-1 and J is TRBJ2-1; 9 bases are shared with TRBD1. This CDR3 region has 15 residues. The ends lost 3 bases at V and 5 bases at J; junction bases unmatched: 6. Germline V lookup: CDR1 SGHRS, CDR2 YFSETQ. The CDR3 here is CASSWTGAIHNEQFF. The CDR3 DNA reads TGCGCCAGCAGCTGGACAGGGGCAATCCACAATGAGCAGTTCTTC.

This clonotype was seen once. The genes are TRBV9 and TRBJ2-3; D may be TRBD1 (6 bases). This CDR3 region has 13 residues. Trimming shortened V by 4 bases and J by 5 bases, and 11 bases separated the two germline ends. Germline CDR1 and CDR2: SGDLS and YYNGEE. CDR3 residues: CASSSGTRDTQYF. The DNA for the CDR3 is TGTGCCAGCAGCTCCGGGACACGAGATACGCAGTATTTT.

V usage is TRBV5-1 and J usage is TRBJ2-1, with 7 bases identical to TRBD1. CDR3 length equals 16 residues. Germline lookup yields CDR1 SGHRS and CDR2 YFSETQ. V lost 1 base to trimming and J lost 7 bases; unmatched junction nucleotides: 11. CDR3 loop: CASSLFSGQSLNEQFF. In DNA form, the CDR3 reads TGCGCCAGCAGCTTGTTTTCGGGACAGTCCTTGAATGAGCAGTTCTTC. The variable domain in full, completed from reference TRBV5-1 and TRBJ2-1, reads KAGVTQTPRYLIKTRGQQVTLSCSPISGHRSVSWYQQTPGQGLQFLFEYFSETQRNKGNFPGRFSGRQFSNSRSEMNVSTLELGDSALYLCASSLFSGQSLNEQFFGPGTRLTVL.

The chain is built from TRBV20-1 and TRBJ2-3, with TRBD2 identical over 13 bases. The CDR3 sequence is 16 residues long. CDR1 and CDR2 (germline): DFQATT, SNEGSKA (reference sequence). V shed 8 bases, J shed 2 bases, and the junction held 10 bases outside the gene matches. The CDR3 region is CSHWPGLAGDTDTQYF. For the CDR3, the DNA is TGCAGTCACTGGCCCGGACTAGCGGGAGACACAGATACGCAGTATTTT.

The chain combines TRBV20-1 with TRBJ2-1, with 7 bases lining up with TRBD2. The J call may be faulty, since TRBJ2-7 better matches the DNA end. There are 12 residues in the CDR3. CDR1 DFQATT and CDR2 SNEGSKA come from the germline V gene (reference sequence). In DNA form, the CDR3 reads TGCAGTGCTAAGGCCGGGAGGAACGAGCAGTACTTC. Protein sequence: CSAKAGRNEQYF.

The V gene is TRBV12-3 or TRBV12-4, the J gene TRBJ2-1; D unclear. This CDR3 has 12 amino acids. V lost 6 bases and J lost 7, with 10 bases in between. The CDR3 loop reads CASSPTLNEQFF. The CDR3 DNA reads TGTGCCAGCAGCCCGACTCTAAATGAGCAGTTCTTC.

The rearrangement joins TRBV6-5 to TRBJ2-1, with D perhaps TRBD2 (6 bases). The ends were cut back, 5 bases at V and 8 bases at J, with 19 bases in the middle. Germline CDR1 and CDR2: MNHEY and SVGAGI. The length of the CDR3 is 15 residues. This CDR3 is CASSADSRWGDEQFF. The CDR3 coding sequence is TGTGCCAGCAGTGCCGACTCTAGATGGGGGGATGAGCAGTTCTTC.

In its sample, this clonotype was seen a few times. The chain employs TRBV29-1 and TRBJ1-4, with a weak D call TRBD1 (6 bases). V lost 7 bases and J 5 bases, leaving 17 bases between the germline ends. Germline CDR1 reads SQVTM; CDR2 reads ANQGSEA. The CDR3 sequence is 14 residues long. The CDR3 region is CSGRVGTRNEKLFF. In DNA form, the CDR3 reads TGCAGCGGTCGGGTGGGGACACGGAATGAAAAACTGTTTTTT.

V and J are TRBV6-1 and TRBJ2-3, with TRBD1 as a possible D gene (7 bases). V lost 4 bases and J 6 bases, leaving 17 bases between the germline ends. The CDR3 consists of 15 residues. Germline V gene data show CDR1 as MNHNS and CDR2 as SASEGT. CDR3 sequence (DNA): TGTGCCAGCAGTGCCCTGACAGGGACTTCGGATACGCAGTATTTT. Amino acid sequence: CASSALTGTSDTQYF.

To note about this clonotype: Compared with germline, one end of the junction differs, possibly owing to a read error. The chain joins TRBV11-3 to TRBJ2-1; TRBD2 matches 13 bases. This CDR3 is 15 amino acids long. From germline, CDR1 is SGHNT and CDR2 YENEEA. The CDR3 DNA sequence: TGTGTCAGCAGTACGACTAGCGGGAGGATAAATGAGCAGTTCTTC. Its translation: CVSSTTSGRINEQFF. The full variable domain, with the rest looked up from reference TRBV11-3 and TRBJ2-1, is EAGVVQSPRYKIIEKKQPVAFWCNPISGHNTLYWYLQNLGQGPELLIRYENEEAVDDSQLPKDRFSAERLKGVDSTLKIQPAELGDSAVYLCVSSTTSGRINEQFFGPGTRLTVL.

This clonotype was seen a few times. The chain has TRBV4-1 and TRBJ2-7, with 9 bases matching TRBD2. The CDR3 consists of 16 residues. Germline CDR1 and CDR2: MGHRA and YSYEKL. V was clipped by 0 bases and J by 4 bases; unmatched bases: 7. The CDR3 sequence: CASSQERRLAVYEQYF. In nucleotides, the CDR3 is TGCGCCAGCAGCCAAGAGCGGAGACTAGCGGTATACGAGCAGTACTTC.

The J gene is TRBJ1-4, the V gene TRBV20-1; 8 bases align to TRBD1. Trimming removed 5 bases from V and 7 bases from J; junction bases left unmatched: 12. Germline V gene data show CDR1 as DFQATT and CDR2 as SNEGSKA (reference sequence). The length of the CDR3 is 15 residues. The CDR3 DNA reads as TGCAGTGCTCTCGGGGACGGGACAGGAGGTGAAAAACTGTTTTTT. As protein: CSALGDGTGGEKLFF.

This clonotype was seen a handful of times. This CDR3 is CSARDPGTGFWQYF. CDR3 coding DNA: TGCAGTGCTAGAGATCCCGGGACAGGGTTTTGGCAGTACTTC. J is TRBJ2-7 and V is TRBV20-1, with 9 nucleotides matching TRBD1. V trimming: 0 bases; J trimming: 9 bases; junction bases outside the gene matches: 9. CDR1 is DFQATT, CDR2 SNEGSKA, per germline (reference sequence). The CDR3 sequence is 14 residues long.